These 14 T cell receptor beta chains were all obtained from the same sample, sequenced in a study of blood T cell repertoires in COVID-19. TCRdb's table, derived via immunoSEQ multiplex PCR, lists solely in-frame clones and lacks some. The sample carries roughly 140,000 clones, roughly 88% recorded once. The sequenced sample consisted of peripheral blood. The receptors come from a woman in her forties or fifties in a cohort sampled during active or convalescent COVID-19.

V gene TRBV7-9 combines with J gene TRBJ1-1; D is uncertain. CDR1 is SEHNR and CDR2 is FQNEAQ in the germline V gene (reference sequence). Trimming took 5 bases from V and 1 from J, leaving 14 bases between them. This CDR3 is built from 15 residues. The CDR3 is CASSAFGLGNTEAFF. The CDR3, as DNA: TGTGCCAGCAGCGCCTTTGGACTAGGGAACACTGAAGCTTTCTTT. The whole variable domain, remainder taken from reference TRBV7-9 and TRBJ1-1, is DTGVSQNPRHKITKRGQNVTFRCDPISEHNRLYWYRQTLGQGPEFLTYFQNEAQLEKSRLLSDRFSAERPKGSFSTLEIQRTEQGDSAMYLCASSAFGLGNTEAFFGQGTRLTVV.

J is TRBJ1-4 and V is TRBV5-5, with 7 bases aligning to TRBD1. The J segment lost 1 base and the V segment lost 2 bases, leaving 2 bases of the junction unmatched. CDR3 length: 15 residues. Per the germline V gene, CDR1 is SGHKS and CDR2 is YYEKEE (reference sequence). CDR3 bases: TGTGCCAGCAGCTTCTCAGGGGGAACTAATGAAAAACTGTTTTTT. Its protein is CASSFSGGTNEKLFF.

The chain joins TRBV7-2 to TRBJ2-7, with 8 bases fitting TRBD2. The germline V gene has CDR1 SGHTA and CDR2 FQGNSA. The junction had 9 bases not matched to a gene; V was cut back by 5 bases and J by 0 bases. There are 16 residues in the CDR3. The CDR3 here is CASSAHGGGSSYEQYF. CDR3 in DNA: TGTGCCAGCAGCGCCCACGGGGGGGGCAGCTCCTACGAGCAGTACTTC.

This chain uses TRBV5-1 with TRBJ1-4; 8 bases are shared with TRBD1. Germline V gene lookup returns CDR1 SGHRS and CDR2 YFSETQ. This CDR3 has 13 amino acids. The V segment lost 4 bases and the J segment 8 bases; nucleotides outside the gene matches: 4. The CDR3 sequence: CASSGWDREKLFF. The CDR3 DNA follows: TGCGCCAGCAGCGGGTGGGACAGGGAAAAACTGTTTTTT.

This clone occurred a few times. The rearrangement links TRBV3-1 (or the pseudogene TRBV3-2) to TRBJ2-3; maybe TRBD2 (6 bases). The CDR3 spans 17 residues. Deletions cut 1 base from V and 3 bases from J, with 17 bases between. Germline CDR1 and CDR2: LGHDT and YNNKEL (reference sequence). CDR3 nucleotide sequence: TGTGCCAGCAGCCAAGTTAGGGGAGGACAAGGGACAGATACGCAGTATTTT. Protein sequence: CASSQVRGGQGTDTQYF.

V and J are TRBV2 and TRBJ1-1; the D is unclear. The CDR3 extends over 17 amino acids. Germline values: CDR1 SNHLY, CDR2 FYNNEI. The germline V and J ends were trimmed by 0 bases and 0 bases, with 14 bases remaining between them. Here the CDR3 reads CASSEARAGSLNTEAFF. CDR3 in DNA: TGTGCCAGCAGTGAAGCGCGGGCAGGATCCTTGAACACTGAAGCTTTCTTT. Drawing the rest from reference TRBV2 and TRBJ1-1, the complete variable domain is EPEVTQTPSHQVTQMGQEVILRCVPISNHLYFYWYRQILGQKVEFLVSFYNNEISEKSEIFDDQFSVERPDGSNFTLKIRSTKLEDSAMYFCASSEARAGSLNTEAFFGQGTRLTVV.

The CDR3 nucleotides are TGTGCCAGCAGCCGCCGGGGAGGATTCAGTGAAGCTTTCTTT. Its translation: CASSRRGGFSEAFF. The chain combines TRBV3-1 (or the pseudogene TRBV3-2) with TRBJ1-1, with D unclear. The CDR3 covers 14 residues. Per germline, CDR1 LGHDT and CDR2 YNNKEL (reference sequence). Deletions cut 4 bases from V and 7 bases from J, with 16 bases between.

This chain joins TRBV30 and TRBJ1-5; a possible D gene is TRBD1 (5 bases). This CDR3 comprises 15 residues. Germline lookup yields CDR1 GTSNPN and CDR2 SVGIG (reference sequence). Trimming left V 2 bases short and J 0 bases short, with 11 bases between. In nucleotides, the CDR3 is TGTGCCTGGAGTCCACTCGGGGGTAGCAATCAGCCCCAGCATTTT. Protein: CAWSPLGGSNQPQHF. Full variable domain (missing parts from reference TRBV30 and TRBJ1-5): SQTIHQWPATLVQPVGSPLSLECTVEGTSNPNLYWYRQAAGRGLQLLFYSVGIGQISSEVPQNLSASRPQDRQFILSSKKLLLSDSGFYLCAWSPLGGSNQPQHFGDGTRLSIL.

The chain couples TRBV7-3 to TRBJ2-3; tentatively, D is TRBD1 (5 bases). CDR1 SGHTA and CDR2 FQGTGA come from the germline V gene. This CDR3 contains 15 residues. Trimming cost V 0 bases and J 5 bases, with 12 bases left between them. The CDR3, as DNA: TGTGCCAGCAGCTTAACGGACGCAGGGTTAGATACGCAGTATTTT. This gives the protein CASSLTDAGLDTQYF.

The chain uses TRBV6-7 and TRBJ2-2; TRBD1 matches at 9 bases. TRBV6-7 is classed as an ORF, of uncertain function. The CDR3 extends over 19 amino acids. With V trimmed by 0 bases and J by 7 bases, 15 bases remained unmatched. The CDR3 bases are TGTGCCAGCAGTTACTCGAGTTCCGGGACAGGGCATTTTTACGGGGAGCTGTTTTTT. Encoded protein: CASSYSSSGTGHFYGELFF.

The V call is TRBV28, the J call TRBJ2-5; TRBD2 might be the D (6 bases). The CDR3 runs to 13 residues. Germline CDR1 MDHEN, CDR2 SYDVKM. Trimming stripped 7 bases from V and 5 bases from J, with 14 bases between. CDR3 in DNA: TGTGCCAGCATCTCTATAGGGAGGGAGACCCAGTACTTC. This encodes CASISIGRETQYF.

J is TRBJ1-1 and V is TRBV12-3 or TRBV12-4; 12 bases line up with TRBD1. The length of the CDR3 is 13 residues. Losses at the gene ends were 5 bases for V and 11 bases for J; bases not matched to a gene: 6. CDR3 region: CASSRGTGGLAFF. As DNA, the CDR3 is TGTGCCAGCAGTCGCGGGACAGGGGGCTTGGCTTTCTTT.

The count of this clone is one. CDR3 region: CASSVRDSLTDTQYF. As DNA, the CDR3 is TGTGCCAGCAGCGTCCGGGACAGCCTCACAGATACGCAGTATTTT. The gene calls are TRBV5-5 and TRBJ2-3; TRBD1 matches at 7 bases. This CDR3 contains 15 residues. V was clipped by 4 bases and J by 2 bases; unmatched bases: 7. Germline V gene lookup returns CDR1 SGHKS and CDR2 YYEKEE (reference sequence).

J is TRBJ2-5 and V is TRBV15; 9 nucleotides line up with TRBD2. Looked up from germline, CDR1 is LNHNV and CDR2 is YYDKDF (reference sequence). This CDR3 is built from 15 residues. Trimming took 2 bases from V and 2 from J; bases not matched to a gene: 3. CDR3 nucleotide sequence: TGTGCCACCAGCAGACTAGCGGGGCAGCAAGAGACCCAGTACTTC. Its translation is CATSRLAGQQETQYF.